A single sample gave rise to the 30 T cell receptor beta chains below, sequenced in a study of T cells in tumors after PD-1 blockade. Repertoires were generated with immunoSEQ multiplex PCR, while TCRdb's copy carries only in-frame clones and drops some. The table lists tens of thousands of clones, approximately 73% of them singletons. The specimen comprised PBMCs, sampled after anti-PD-1 treatment. These receptors were collected from a human donor with basal cell carcinoma.

This chain connects TRBV14 to TRBJ1-6; D not resolved. Per germline, CDR1 SGHDN and CDR2 FVKESK. This CDR3 comprises 12 residues. Trimming stripped 4 bases from V and 19 bases from J, with 17 bases between. CDR3 nucleotide sequence: TGTGCCAGCAGCCCTATACCTCGCCCGGATCACTTT. This translates into CASSPIPRPDHF. Full variable domain (rest looked up from reference TRBV14 and TRBJ1-6): EAGVTQFPSHSVIEKGQTVTLRCDPISGHDNLYWYRRVMGKEIKFLLHFVKESKQDESGMPNNRFLAERTGGTYSTLKVQPAELEDSGVYFCASSPIPRPDHFGNGTRLTVT.

V is TRBV11-1 and J is TRBJ1-2; D may be TRBD1 (5 bases). The CDR3 runs 14 residues. Germline V lookup: CDR1 SGHAT, CDR2 FQDESV (reference sequence). Trimming took 5 bases from V and 5 from J, leaving 15 bases between them. CDR3 sequence: CASSRSGTGYGYTF. CDR3 in DNA: TGTGCCAGCAGCCGATCGGGGACGGGATATGGCTACACCTTC.

In this sample, this clone turned up a few times. The chain couples TRBV7-9 to TRBJ2-1; tentative D call: TRBD2 (5 bases). V was trimmed by 7 bases and J by 8 bases, leaving 21 bases between them. The germline V gene encodes CDR1 SEHNR and CDR2 FQNEAQ (reference sequence). The CDR3 is made up of 15 amino acids. The CDR3 bases are TGTGCCAGCACCACTGCGGGCGGCCCGGCCCATGAGCAGTTCTTC. Its protein product is CASTTAGGPAHEQFF. The full variable domain, completed using reference TRBV7-9 and TRBJ2-1, is DTGVSQNPRHKITKRGQNVTFRCDPISEHNRLYWYRQTLGQGPEFLTYFQNEAQLEKSRLLSDRFSAERPKGSFSTLEIQRTEQGDSAMYLCASTTAGGPAHEQFFGPGTRLTVL.

The chain combines TRBV3-1 (or the pseudogene TRBV3-2) with TRBJ1-3; unclear D gene. CDR3 length equals 14 residues. V was clipped by 1 base and J by 1 base, with 5 bases between them. Germline CDR1 and CDR2: LGHDT and YNNKEL (reference sequence). CDR3: CASSQGSSGNTIYF. The CDR3 region has the DNA TGTGCCAGCAGCCAAGGATCTTCTGGAAACACCATATATTTT.

A few counts support this clone. CDR3 amino acids: CASSPKTGILTGELFF. The CDR3 DNA reads TGTGCCAGCAGCCCAAAAACAGGGATTCTCACCGGGGAGCTGTTTTTT. The V and J genes are TRBV11-3 and TRBJ2-2; a weak D match, TRBD1 (6 bases). Looked up from germline, CDR1 is SGHNT and CDR2 is YENEEA. This CDR3 region has 16 residues. V was shortened by 5 bases and J by 4 bases, with 17 bases between the two germline ends.

The V gene is TRBV19, the J gene TRBJ1-2; TRBD1 is a possible D gene (6 bases). The CDR3 consists of 14 residues. V was pared by 6 bases and J by 4 bases, with 15 bases between. Germline V gene data show CDR1 as LNHDA and CDR2 as SQIVND (reference sequence). The CDR3 DNA follows: TGTGCCAGTAGCCTGAAGGGGGAGGCCTATGGCTACACCTTC. Amino acid sequence: CASSLKGEAYGYTF.

The rearrangement joins TRBV3-1 (or the pseudogene TRBV3-2) to TRBJ2-1, with 13 bases that match TRBD2. The CDR3 is 20 residues long. The germline gives CDR1 LGHDT, CDR2 YNNKEL (reference sequence). The trim removed 3 bases at V and 4 bases at J, leaving 15 bases unmatched. The CDR3 loop is CASSHGTSGDSYQQYNEQFF. CDR3 DNA: TGTGCCAGCAGCCATGGGACTAGCGGGGATTCGTACCAACAATACAATGAGCAGTTCTTC.

The chain carries TRBV7-9 and TRBJ2-7; 8 bases match TRBD1. Trimming at V came to 1 base and at J to 5 bases, leaving 4 bases not matched to a gene. The CDR3 is made up of 14 amino acids. Germline V gene sequence: CDR1 SEHNR, CDR2 FQNEAQ (reference sequence). CDR3 in amino acids: CASSLGPGGNEQYF. The CDR3 DNA is TGTGCCAGCAGCTTAGGCCCAGGGGGCAACGAGCAGTACTTC.

This chain links TRBV5-6 with TRBJ2-2; D is uncertain. Germline V gene sequence: CDR1 SGHDT, CDR2 YYEEEE. Trimming took off 2 bases at V and 3 bases at J, with 11 bases between the two ends. This CDR3 spans 15 amino acids. CDR3 sequence reads: CASSFGPKDTGELFF. In DNA, the CDR3 is TGTGCCAGCAGCTTCGGGCCTAAGGACACCGGGGAGCTGTTTTTT.

The CDR3 region is CASSYSEDTGELFF. CDR3 nucleotides: TGTGCCAGCAGTTACTCAGAGGACACCGGGGAGCTGTTTTTT. The rearrangement joins TRBV27 to TRBJ2-2; D remains ambiguous. The V and J ends lost 4 bases and 3 bases respectively, with 9 bases between them. CDR1 is MNHEY and CDR2 is SMNVEV in the germline V gene (reference sequence). This CDR3 contains 14 residues.

V usage is TRBV29-1 and J usage is TRBJ2-1; the D gene is possibly TRBD2 (5 bases). This CDR3 region has 11 residues. Germline CDR1 and CDR2: SQVTM and ANQGSEA. Between the trimmed V and J ends, which lost 7 bases and 7 bases, there was a span of 11 bases. The CDR3 protein is CSARGRNEQFF. The CDR3 DNA reads as TGCAGCGCACGGGGTCGGAATGAGCAGTTCTTC.

This sequence joins TRBV5-5 and TRBJ2-5, with TRBD2 matching 8 bases. V shed 4 bases and J 2 bases; nucleotides not matched to a gene: 4. Germline CDR1 and CDR2: SGHKS and YYEKEE (reference sequence). The CDR3 has 14 amino acids. DNA for the CDR3: TGTGCCAGCAGCGGGATAGCGGGACAAGAGACCCAGTACTTC. Residues: CASSGIAGQETQYF. The full variable domain, its missing parts supplied by reference TRBV5-5 and TRBJ2-5, is DAGVTQSPTHLIKTRGQQVTLRCSPISGHKSVSWYQQVLGQGPQFIFQYYEKEERGRGNFPDRFSARQFPNYSSELNVNALLLGDSALYLCASSGIAGQETQYFGPGTRLLVL.

The chain combines TRBV7-9 with TRBJ1-5; 8 positions match TRBD1. V trimming: 3 bases; J trimming: 7 bases; junction bases outside the gene matches: 5. Germline CDR1 is SEHNR and CDR2 is FQNEAQ (reference sequence). The CDR3 sequence is 14 residues long. The CDR3 protein is CASSFGQGLQPQHF. DNA of the CDR3: TGTGCCAGCAGCTTTGGACAGGGATTACAGCCCCAGCATTTT.

The sample holds many counts of this clone. The rearrangement uses TRBV6-5 and TRBJ1-6; D is possibly TRBD1 (5 bases). Germline V gives CDR1 MNHEY, CDR2 SVGAGI. This CDR3 has 14 amino acids. Trimming cost V 0 bases and J 10 bases, with 10 bases left between them. In DNA, the CDR3 is TGTGCCAGCAGTTACTCGAGACAGCAATCACCCCTCCACTTT. The encoded protein is CASSYSRQQSPLHF.

A few counts support this clone. Other DNA sequences within the sample encode an identical CDR3. The chain links TRBV2 to TRBJ2-7, with 7 positions matching TRBD2. Germline V gives CDR1 SNHLY, CDR2 FYNNEI. V gave up 3 bases and J gave up 4 bases; unmatched junction bases: 6. The CDR3 contains 14 residues. The CDR3 sequence: CASSEASGPYEQYF. The CDR3 nucleotides read TGTGCCAGCAGTGAGGCTAGCGGCCCTTACGAGCAGTACTTC.

The rearrangement joins TRBV5-6 to TRBJ2-3; the match to TRBD1 covers 10 bases. This CDR3 contains 16 residues. Germline lookup yields CDR1 SGHDT and CDR2 YYEEEE. V lost 4 bases to trimming and J lost 0 bases; unmatched junction nucleotides: 5. This CDR3 is CASSGGTGASTDTQYF. The CDR3 nucleotides read TGTGCCAGCAGCGGAGGGACAGGGGCCAGCACAGATACGCAGTATTTT.

The chain joins TRBV4-3 to TRBJ2-2; D possibly corresponds to TRBD1 (5 bases). V was cut by 0 bases and J by 3 bases, with 8 bases left in between. The CDR3 is 15 residues long. Looked up from germline, CDR1 is LGHNA and CDR2 is YSLEER. CDR3 sequence: CASSQDSRDTGELFF. The DNA of the CDR3 is TGCGCCAGCAGCCAAGATTCCAGGGACACCGGGGAGCTGTTTTTT.

This chain uses TRBV20-1 with TRBJ1-2; D gene uncertain. Trimming removed 5 bases from V and 8 bases from J, with 12 bases in between. Germline assignment: CDR1 DFQATT and CDR2 SNEGSKA (reference sequence). The length of the CDR3 is 11 residues. CDR3 sequence reads: CSAGEGWGYTF. The CDR3 DNA reads TGCAGTGCTGGGGAGGGATGGGGCTACACCTTC.

The chain links TRBV10-3 to TRBJ2-1; D unresolved. The germline V gene encodes CDR1 ENHRY and CDR2 SYGVKD. The length of the CDR3 is 15 residues. The V and J ends lost 7 bases and 7 bases respectively, with 20 bases between them. The CDR3 region is CAINDGHSVANEQFF. The DNA for the CDR3 is TGTGCCATCAACGACGGGCATTCGGTGGCAAATGAGCAGTTCTTC.

The chain links TRBV10-3 to TRBJ2-3, with a possible D match to TRBD2 (5 bases). The CDR3 is made up of 15 amino acids. Germline assignment: CDR1 ENHRY and CDR2 SYGVKD. Trimming removed 3 bases from V and 0 bases from J, with 10 bases in between. The CDR3 DNA reads TGTGCCATCAGTGACCCGACTACTAGCACAGATACGCAGTATTTT. Protein: CAISDPTTSTDTQYF.

The V and J genes are TRBV5-6 and TRBJ1-2; tentative D call: TRBD1 (5 bases). The germline V and J ends were trimmed by 1 base and 7 bases, with 14 bases remaining between them. Per the germline V gene, CDR1 is SGHDT and CDR2 is YYEEEE. The CDR3 is 14 amino acids. The CDR3 protein is CASSLWWQGIGYTF. The CDR3 DNA is TGTGCCAGCAGCTTGTGGTGGCAGGGCATTGGCTACACCTTC. The variable domain in full, with the rest retrieved from reference TRBV5-6 and TRBJ1-2, is DAGVTQSPTHLIKTRGQQVTLRCSPKSGHDTVSWYQQALGQGPQFIFQYYEEEERQRGNFPDRFSGHQFPNYSSELNVNALLLGDSALYLCASSLWWQGIGYTFGSGTRLTVV.

The CDR3 nucleotides are TGTGCCAGCCGTAAAGGAACGGAGAACACCGGGGAGCTGTTTTTT. Encoded protein: CASRKGTENTGELFF. The V call is TRBV5-4, the J call TRBJ2-2; D is unresolved. Germline-derived CDR1 and CDR2 are SGHNT and YYREEE (reference sequence). The CDR3 runs 15 residues. V gave up 7 bases and J gave up 1 base, with 14 bases separating them.

The rearrangement uses TRBV7-2 and TRBJ2-1; D is possibly TRBD2 (6 bases). Trimming took off 6 bases at V and 4 bases at J, with 16 bases between the two ends. The CDR3 runs 15 residues. Looked up from germline, CDR1 is SGHTA and CDR2 is FQGNSA. CDR3 coding DNA: TGTGCCAGCAGTTCCCAAGGGAGGCAGTACAATGAGCAGTTCTTC. Translating gives CASSSQGRQYNEQFF.

This chain links TRBV7-2 with TRBJ2-7; 11 positions agree with TRBD1. CDR3 size: 15 residues. V was pared by 1 base and J by 4 bases, with 3 bases of the junction left unmatched. Germline loops: CDR1 SGHTA, CDR2 FQGNSA. The CDR3 DNA reads as TGTGCCAGCAGCTTAGGCGGGACAGGGGGGTACGAGCAGTACTTC. It translates to CASSLGGTGGYEQYF.

This rearrangement joins TRBV6-5 to TRBJ1-2, with TRBD1 matching 8 bases. The CDR3 consists of 15 residues. In germline, CDR1 is MNHEY, CDR2 SVGAGI. V shed 10 bases, J shed 4 bases, and the junction held 14 bases outside the gene matches. CDR3 sequence reads: CATLLLGQGAYGYTF. The DNA of the CDR3 is TGTGCCACCCTACTACTCGGACAGGGTGCCTATGGCTACACCTTC.

The chain joins TRBV7-9 to TRBJ1-2; D is unclear. The CDR3 extends over 16 amino acids. The ends were cut back, 5 bases at V and 0 bases at J, with 16 bases in the middle. The germline gives CDR1 SEHNR, CDR2 FQNEAQ (reference sequence). CDR3 amino acids: CASSPPLAGPNYGYTF. The DNA of the CDR3 is TGTGCCAGCAGCCCGCCCTTAGCCGGACCTAACTATGGCTACACCTTC. The complete variable domain, with remaining parts taken from reference TRBV7-9 and TRBJ1-2, reads DTGVSQNPRHKITKRGQNVTFRCDPISEHNRLYWYRQTLGQGPEFLTYFQNEAQLEKSRLLSDRFSAERPKGSFSTLEIQRTEQGDSAMYLCASSPPLAGPNYGYTFGSGTRLTVV.

This sequence joins TRBV7-3 and TRBJ2-3; D is undetermined. V shed 1 base and J shed 0 bases, with 8 bases lying between them. Germline assignment: CDR1 SGHTA and CDR2 FQGTGA. This CDR3 has 15 residues. CDR3 nucleotides: TGTGCCAGCAGCTTAAGCTACTCTAGCACAGATACGCAGTATTTT. Amino acids: CASSLSYSSTDTQYF. The full variable domain, its missing parts supplied by reference TRBV7-3 and TRBJ2-3, is GAGVSQTPSNKVTEKGKYVELRCDPISGHTALYWYRQSLGQGPEFLIYFQGTGAADDSGLPNDRFFAVRPEGSVSTLKIQRTERGDSAVYLCASSLSYSSTDTQYFGPGTRLTVL.

The CDR3 region has the DNA TGTGCCTGGGATAAGCAGGGTGGCACAGATACGCAGTATTTT. This sequence encodes CAWDKQGGTDTQYF. This chain uses TRBV30 with TRBJ2-3; maybe TRBD1 (5 bases). CDR3 size: 14 residues. The germline V gene has CDR1 GTSNPN and CDR2 SVGIG (reference sequence). Deletions cut 5 bases from V and 1 base from J, with 13 bases between.

This clone was picked up many times. The chain has TRBV9 and TRBJ2-2, with D perhaps matching TRBD1 or TRBD2 (7 bases each). The CDR3 contains 15 residues. V was trimmed by 7 bases and J by 2 bases, leaving 15 bases between them. CDR1 is SGDLS and CDR2 is YYNGEE in the germline V gene. The CDR3 is CASQGGTTNTGELFF. The CDR3, as DNA: TGTGCCAGCCAGGGGGGGACAACCAACACCGGGGAGCTGTTTTTT.

This sequence joins TRBV5-1 and TRBJ1-2; 8 bases are shared with TRBD1. V trimming: 1 base; J trimming: 8 bases; junction bases outside the gene matches: 7. Germline V gene data show CDR1 as SGHRS and CDR2 as YFSETQ. This CDR3 has 14 residues. As DNA, the CDR3 is TGCGCCAGCAGCTTGACGGCAGGGGGCGAGGGCTACACCTTC. Protein sequence: CASSLTAGGEGYTF.